Described below is a single TCR beta chain sequence and its context. The antigen remains unidentified. This entry comes from a study of T cell repertoires in cytomegalovirus infection. Across the whole study: The public TCR beta signatures pointed to both CMV infection and matching HLA type. Study findings and constraints: Across the ex vivo response, the dominant clonotypes were HLA-C-restricted CMV-specific TCR beta clonotypes. Individuals carrying CMV plus the relevant HLA were identified by cumulative frequency of public TCR beta families.

TCRdb re-analysed the reads in MiXCR, keeping a single row per CDR3 protein. The table shows 400,000 to 600,000 distinct CDR3 sequences, with about 42% occurring only once. The material was cultured PBMCs, obtained from culture after CMV antigen stimulation. The clonotype was recovered from a human donor in good health (CMV status not recorded). Some clones in this sample may be carry-over from other donors' samples.

The CDR3 reads CASSPQKITGELFF. The CDR3, as DNA: TGCGCCAGCAGCCCGCAAAAAATCACCGGGGAGCTGTTTTTT. The chain is built from TRBV4-1 and TRBJ2-2; D is unclear. The CDR3 covers 14 residues. V was cut by 4 bases and J by 4 bases, with 10 bases left in between. Germline loops: CDR1 MGHRA, CDR2 YSYEKL.